The rows below give T cell receptor beta chains drawn from one sample of a study of cytotoxic CD8 clonotypes in ibrutinib-treated CLL. TCRdb's table, derived via immunoSEQ multiplex PCR, lists solely in-frame clones and lacks some. The repertoire holds 73,000 or so clones, with about 63% as singletons. The specimen was PBMCs, collected after 12 months of ibrutinib treatment. Receptors originate from a human donor with chronic lymphocytic leukemia. Each CDR3 is given with its conserved first and last residue. Only part of the rows carry a size: once, few, many, or a class if the clone is expanded.

clone size,V gene,J gene,CDR3 protein
.,TRBV2,TRBJ1-1,CASSLGTAEAFF
.,TRBV4-3,TRBJ1-1,CASSQDPSTGLGAEAFF
.,TRBV6-5,TRBJ2-2,CASRPPGTLGELFF
.,TRBV6-5,TRBJ1-2,CASSYSAGGLYGYTF
.,TRBV5-6,TRBJ2-3,CASSLEGAGPSTDTQYF
.,TRBV4-3,TRBJ1-2,CASSFWGYGYTF
once,TRBV18,TRBJ1-1,CASSPPEWELNTEAFF
.,TRBV5-1,TRBJ2-5,CASSWGAGLAETQYF
.,TRBV6-6,TRBJ1-3,CASSSSSGNTIYF
.,TRBV7-9,TRBJ2-7,CASRSRAAQGEQYF
.,TRBV30,TRBJ2-7,CAWSTTGLGEQYF
.,TRBV6-5,TRBJ1-1,CASRGYTEAFF
medium-sized,TRBV30,TRBJ1-5,CAWSVSIGSNQPQHF
.,TRBV2,TRBJ2-2,CASTLVPNTGELFF
.,TRBV9,TRBJ1-2,CASSPDTGNYGYTF
.,TRBV6-6,TRBJ2-4,CASSIQGAPTNIQYF
.,TRBV6-1,TRBJ1-2,CASSEASYGYTF
.,TRBV7-2,TRBJ2-7,CASSLAAGQGTYEQYF
once,TRBV27,TRBJ1-4,CASSSTVGTDINEKLFF
few,TRBV9,TRBJ1-1,CASSVDGQGAAEAFF
.,TRBV9,TRBJ1-2,CASSAQAVREGYTF
.,TRBV7-9,TRBJ1-3,CASSQTDAIYF
.,TRBV28,TRBJ1-6,CASSPGGLGSPLHF
.,TRBV7-8,TRBJ2-3,CASSLAGFGDTQYF
.,TRBV30,TRBJ2-2,CAWSVAGGTGELFF
.,TRBV11-2,TRBJ2-2,CASSFGFLGALNTGELFF
.,TRBV12-5,TRBJ1-2,CASGLPPTGNYGYTF
.,TRBV9,TRBJ2-3,CASSERLAGGLTDTQYF
few,TRBV5-8,TRBJ2-4,CASTPRANIQYF
.,TRBV7-9,TRBJ2-7,CASSFLEASGGDSYEQYF
.,TRBV4-2,TRBJ1-6,CASSQDLQGFNSPLHF
.,TRBV18,TRBJ2-3,CASSPPAGGTDTQYF
few,TRBV5-4,TRBJ2-5,CASSLWAETQYF
.,TRBV19,TRBJ2-7,CASSIGSGYYEQYF
.,TRBV4-1,TRBJ2-4,CASSQVGGKNIQYF
once,TRBV5-6,TRBJ2-3,CASSVGQGRDTQYF
few,TRBV5-8,TRBJ1-1,CASSLYGTNFEAFF
few,TRBV6-5,TRBJ2-1,CASSGTGSSYNEQFF
once,TRBV6-5,TRBJ1-4,CASSYTGGEGKKLFF
.,TRBV5-4,TRBJ1-2,CASSLAGPNYGYTF
.,TRBV11-3,TRBJ2-5,CASSYRTGTQYF
.,TRBV27,TRBJ2-7,CASSLSWVGGGFSYEQYF
.,TRBV5-1,TRBJ2-2,CASSSGPSGELFF
.,TRBV5-4,TRBJ1-1,CASSLVGGLPSGAFF
.,TRBV9,TRBJ2-7,CASSVNWGANYEQYF
.,TRBV5-6,TRBJ1-1,CASSLILTGTEAFF
few,TRBV6-1,TRBJ1-2,CASSEGDGIYGYTF
.,TRBV6-1,TRBJ1-2,CASKNRYYGYTF
.,TRBV7-2,TRBJ1-6,CASSSRRHREDSPLHF
.,TRBV7-9,TRBJ1-2,CASSLASGFLSFYGYTF